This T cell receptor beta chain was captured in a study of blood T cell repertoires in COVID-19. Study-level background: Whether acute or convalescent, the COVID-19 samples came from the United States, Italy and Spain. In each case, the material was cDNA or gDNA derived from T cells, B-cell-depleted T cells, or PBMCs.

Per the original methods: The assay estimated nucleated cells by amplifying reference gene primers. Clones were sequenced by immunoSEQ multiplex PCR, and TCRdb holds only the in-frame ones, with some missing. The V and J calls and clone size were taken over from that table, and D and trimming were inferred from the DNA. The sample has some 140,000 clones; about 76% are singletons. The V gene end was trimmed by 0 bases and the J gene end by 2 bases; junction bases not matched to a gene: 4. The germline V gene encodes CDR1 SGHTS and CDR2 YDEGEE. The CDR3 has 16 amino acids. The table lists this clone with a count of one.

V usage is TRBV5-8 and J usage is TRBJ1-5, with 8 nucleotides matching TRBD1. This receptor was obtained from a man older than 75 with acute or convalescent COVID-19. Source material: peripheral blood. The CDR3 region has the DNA TGTGCCAGCAGCTTGGCCTTGGGACAGGGCAATCAGCCCCAGCATTTT. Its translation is CASSLALGQGNQPQHF.